The rows below give T cell receptor beta chains drawn from one sample of a study of blood T cell repertoires in COVID-19. Produced via immunoSEQ multiplex PCR; TCRdb's table is partial and in-frame only. The repertoire consists of around 250,000 clones, with approximately 88% occurring once and the leading ten covering 10% to 13%. Sequences were obtained from peripheral blood. The receptors here all came from a woman between 65 and 79 years old with COVID-19, enrolled during active disease. The CDR3 runs from the conserved cysteine through the conserved F or W. A D gene is named only where the DNA matches it firmly. Part of the rows lack a size; the others show once, few, many or a class for expanded clones.

D gene | clone size | J gene | V gene | CDR3 protein | CDR3 DNA
NA | NA | TRBJ2-7 | TRBV18 | CASSPEDSTYEQYF | TGTGCCAGCTCACCCGAGGACAGTACCTACGAGCAGTACTTC
NA | NA | TRBJ2-1 | TRBV5-1 | CASSPVASRDNEQFF | TGCGCCAGCAGCCCGGTGGCTAGCCGAGACAATGAGCAGTTCTTC
TRBD2 | NA | TRBJ2-7 | TRBV28 | CASSSLTSGSGYEQYF | TGTGCCAGCAGTTCACTGACTAGCGGGAGCGGCTACGAGCAGTACTTC
TRBD1 | NA | TRBJ2-7 | TRBV13 | CASSIGQGYEQYF | TGTGCCAGCAGCATCGGACAGGGCTACGAGCAGTACTTC
NA | NA | TRBJ1-1 | TRBV18 | CASSPLQGLGTEAFF | TGTGCCAGCTCACCCCTACAGGGCTTGGGCACTGAAGCTTTCTTT
NA | few | TRBJ2-2 | TRBV29-1 | CSVEGPFAGRNTGELFF | TGCAGCGTTGAAGGTCCCTTTGCGGGAAGGAACACCGGGGAGCTGTTTTTT
NA | NA | TRBJ2-2 | TRBV2 | CASSYPVGQLTGELFF | TGTGCCAGCAGTTATCCGGTCGGACAGCTCACCGGGGAGCTGTTTTTT
TRBD1 | NA | TRBJ1-1 | TRBV9 | CASRLGGQANTEAFF | TGTGCCAGCAGGTTGGGAGGACAGGCGAACACTGAAGCTTTCTTT
NA | NA | TRBJ1-6 | TRBV28 | CASTAHDRSSYNSPLHF | TGTGCCAGCACCGCACATGACAGGAGCTCCTATAATTCACCCCTCCACTTT
NA | NA | TRBJ1-1 | TRBV15 | CATSSSLQSLNTEAFF | TGTGCCACCAGCAGTTCTTTACAGAGCTTGAACACTGAAGCTTTCTTT
TRBD2 | NA | TRBJ2-7 | TRBV3-1/TRBV3-2 | CASSHRTSGRVPPYEQYF | TGTGCCAGCAGCCACCGGACTAGCGGGAGGGTTCCCCCCTACGAGCAGTACTTC
TRBD2 | NA | TRBJ2-3 | TRBV10-3 | CAISGGAGGPFGTDTQYF | TGTGCCATCAGTGGGGGAGCGGGAGGGCCGTTTGGCACAGATACGCAGTATTTT
NA | NA | TRBJ1-3 | TRBV6-5 | CASRLARTVGNTIYF | TGTGCCAGCCGACTGGCTCGGACAGTTGGAAACACCATATATTTT
TRBD2 | NA | TRBJ2-1 | TRBV11-2 | CASTLYATSDNEQFF | TGTGCCAGCACCCTCTATGCGACTAGCGACAATGAGCAGTTCTTC
TRBD1 | NA | TRBJ2-7 | TRBV11-2 | CASSLGDSFSYEQYF | TGTGCCAGCAGCTTGGGGGACAGCTTCTCCTACGAGCAGTACTTC
TRBD2 | NA | TRBJ2-7 | TRBV7-2 | CASSQNPSGRNEQYF | TGTGCCAGCAGCCAAAACCCTAGCGGGAGAAACGAGCAGTACTTC
TRBD1 | NA | TRBJ1-2 | TRBV19 | CASSIGQGPNYGYTF | TGTGCCAGTAGTATCGGACAGGGCCCTAACTATGGCTACACCTTC
NA | NA | TRBJ1-5 | TRBV6-2/TRBV6-3 | CASSPSVTGINQPQHF | TGTGCCAGCAGTCCGTCCGTGACAGGAATCAATCAGCCCCAGCATTTT
NA | NA | TRBJ2-1 | TRBV4-3 | CASSQVSPFGGGDNEQFF | TGCGCCAGCAGCCAAGTATCCCCCTTTGGGGGAGGCGACAATGAGCAGTTCTTC
TRBD2 | NA | TRBJ2-7 | TRBV24-1 | CATSDFGLAVEQYF | TGTGCCACCAGTGATTTTGGACTAGCCGTCGAGCAGTACTTC
NA | NA | TRBJ2-7 | TRBV6-5 | CASRRGSHEQYF | TGTGCCAGCAGGAGGGGGTCCCACGAGCAGTACTTC
TRBD1 | NA | TRBJ1-1 | TRBV6-1 | CASSDRTGWVAFF | TGTGCCAGCAGTGATCGGACAGGGTGGGTAGCTTTCTTT